The entry below gives a single TCR beta chain sequence along with its context. No antigen is known for it. Primers: 60 Vbeta forward and 13 Jbeta reverse. Sequencing was performed with immunoSEQ multiplex PCR; in TCRdb, only in-frame clones are kept and a portion is missing. The profile shows 120,000 or so clones, about 62% of them singletons. Per germline, CDR1 SNHLY and CDR2 FYNNEI. Deletions cut 4 bases from V and 3 bases from J, with 6 bases between. This CDR3 region has 12 residues. These data belong to a study of cytomegalovirus exposure and HLA in healthy donors. The study's findings and limits: According to an earlier analysis, most TCR beta V segments yielded productive rearrangements about 90% or about 30% of the time. Later work found that TCR association rates differed between HLA loci; DRB1 had the most and HLA-C the fewest.

This TCR derives from a middle-aged woman in good health and CMV-seropositive. Sequencing used PBMCs. The chain has TRBV2 and TRBJ2-5, with D unclear. CDR3 bases: TGTGCCAGCAGTGTAACAGAAGAGACCCAGTACTTC. Protein sequence: CASSVTEETQYF.